The 26 T cell receptor beta chains reported below all come from one sample, sequenced in a study of control samples from healthy donors and cancer patients. Assay used: immunoSEQ multiplex PCR; TCRdb lists only in-frame clones, some missing. The sample holds 98,000 or so clones; almost 85% are singletons and the top ten take around 6.2%. Sequenced: blood. The receptors were sampled from a man aged 18 to 29 in good health.

This clone was seen just once. The chain combines TRBV6-2 or TRBV6-3 with TRBJ1-1; TRBD1 matches at 7 bases. Germline CDR1 reads MNHEY; CDR2 reads SVGEGT. CDR3 length equals 14 residues. V gave up 6 bases and J gave up 3 bases; unmatched junction bases: 7. CDR3 amino acids: CASSSGGGYTEAFF. The DNA of the CDR3 is TGTGCCAGCAGCTCAGGGGGGGGATACACTGAAGCTTTCTTT.

The chain joins TRBV5-6 to TRBJ1-4; 7 bases map to TRBD1. The V and J ends lost 3 bases and 0 bases, in that order; junction bases with no gene match: 5. The CDR3 covers 16 residues. Per germline, CDR1 SGHDT and CDR2 YYEEEE. The CDR3 region is CASSSTGTATNEKLFF. The CDR3 DNA sequence: TGTGCCAGCAGCTCCACGGGGACAGCAACTAATGAAAAACTGTTTTTT.

With respect to this clone: It is unclear where the CDR3 begins or ends on the DNA, so no DNA is shown, and the CDR3 is as TCRdb lists it. The V and J genes are TRBV28 and TRBJ2-7; the listed D gene, TRBD1, was not tested against the DNA. The length of the CDR3 is 16 amino acids, counting both ends. Germline assignment: CDR1 MDHEN and CDR2 SYDVKM. CDR3 loop: CASSYTFGQGDYEQYF.

The rearrangement links TRBV7-2 to TRBJ2-3; a possible D gene is TRBD2 (5 bases). V was shortened by 2 bases and J by 11 bases, with 17 bases between the two germline ends. Per germline, CDR1 SGHTA and CDR2 FQGNSA. The CDR3 length is 14 residues. DNA of the CDR3: TGTGCCAGCAGCTTATTAGCGTCGAATGTGGGGCAGTATTTT. Its protein is CASSLLASNVGQYF.

This sequence joins TRBV7-8 and TRBJ1-3; no clear D. Trimming shortened V by 1 base and J by 4 bases, and 17 bases separated the two germline ends. The CDR3 has 17 residues. Germline V gene sequence: CDR1 SGHVS, CDR2 FQNEAQ. The CDR3 bases are TGTGCCAGCAGCTTAGGTGATGGGAGGGTGTACGGAAACACCATATATTTT. Translating it yields CASSLGDGRVYGNTIYF.

The chain joins TRBV19 to TRBJ1-5; D may be TRBD1 (5 bases). The CDR3 totals 16 residues. V was trimmed by 3 bases and J by 2 bases, leaving 14 bases between them. The V gene's germline CDR1 is LNHDA and CDR2 SQIVND (reference sequence). CDR3 residues: CASSIREGIGNQPQHF. For the CDR3, the DNA is TGTGCCAGTAGTATCAGGGAGGGGATCGGCAATCAGCCCCAGCATTTT.

The CDR3 protein is CASSQGRPSLGEKLFF. CDR3 DNA sequence: TGCGCCAGCAGCCAAGGACGGCCATCCCTAGGAGAAAAACTGTTTTTT. The chain joins TRBV4-3 to TRBJ1-4; D gene unclear. Germline CDR1 is LGHNA and CDR2 is YSLEER. The CDR3 is 16 residues long. V was shortened by 1 base and J by 8 bases, with 17 bases between the two germline ends.

The chain employs TRBV5-1 and TRBJ2-2, with 9 bases that match TRBD1. The CDR3 loop spans 16 amino acids. V lost 5 bases to trimming and J lost 2 bases; unmatched junction nucleotides: 7. Germline V CDR1 and CDR2: SGHRS, YFSETQ. CDR3 protein: CASRPPGQGNTGELFF. The CDR3 nucleotides are TGCGCCAGCAGGCCTCCGGGACAGGGCAACACCGGGGAGCTGTTTTTT.

The chain combines TRBV6-1 with TRBJ1-2; perhaps TRBD1 as D (5 bases). With 3 bases removed from V and 2 bases from J, the gap between germline ends came to 7 bases. The germline V gene has CDR1 MNHNS and CDR2 SASEGT. The CDR3 contains 13 residues. CDR3 residues: CASSDRANYGYTF. The CDR3 coding sequence is TGTGCCAGCAGTGACAGGGCAAACTATGGCTACACCTTC.

This clone was detected only once. The CDR3 loop reads CATSRDLGGTNYGYTF. The CDR3 DNA follows: TGTGCCACCAGCAGAGATCTGGGAGGTACAAACTATGGCTACACCTTC. The V call is TRBV15, the J call TRBJ1-2; no clear D. Trimming removed 0 bases from V and 2 bases from J, with 13 bases in between. From germline, CDR1 is LNHNV and CDR2 YYDKDF (reference sequence). The CDR3 contains 16 residues.

The table lists this clone with a count of one. The chain has TRBV28 and TRBJ2-7; the D gene is possibly TRBD2 (7 bases). The V and J ends lost 5 bases and 1 base respectively, with 15 bases between them. Germline V gene data show CDR1 as MDHEN and CDR2 as SYDVKM. This CDR3 has 15 amino acids. CDR3 protein: CASSTRGARSYEQYF. The CDR3 DNA is TGTGCCAGCAGTACTCGGGGGGCGCGGTCCTACGAGCAGTACTTC.

This clone came up once. This chain uses TRBV2 with TRBJ2-5; no clear D. Trimming took 4 bases from V and 5 from J, leaving 17 bases between them. Per germline, CDR1 SNHLY and CDR2 FYNNEI. The CDR3 totals 15 residues. The CDR3 nucleotides read TGTGCCAGCAGTGCCGAACTCCTCCAGAGGGAGACCCAGTACTTC. Its protein product is CASSAELLQRETQYF.

This chain joins TRBV4-1 and TRBJ1-4, with D tentatively TRBD1 (5 bases). CDR1 and CDR2 from the germline V gene are MGHRA and YSYEKL. The length of the CDR3 is 16 residues. V was trimmed by 2 bases and J by 7 bases, leaving 17 bases between them. CDR3 protein: CASSQPGGFQSEKLFF. The CDR3 DNA sequence: TGCGCCAGCAGCCAACCCGGGGGGTTTCAAAGTGAAAAACTGTTTTTT.

With respect to this clone: A read error may account for a junction end that differs from germline. V is TRBV7-9 and J is TRBJ2-2; D could derive from TRBD1 or TRBD2 (6 bases each). This CDR3 contains 19 residues. Germline-derived CDR1 and CDR2 are SEHNR and FQNEAQ (reference sequence). The CDR3 DNA is TGTGCCAGCAGATTAGAAGTTCTTTCGCGGGACAACCCCACCGGGGAGCTGTTTTTT. Its translation: CASRLEVLSRDNPTGELFF.

J is TRBJ2-1 and V is TRBV4-3, with D uncertain. Looked up from germline, CDR1 is LGHNA and CDR2 is YSLEER. This CDR3 contains 14 residues. Between the trimmed V and J ends, which lost 2 bases and 6 bases, there was a span of 11 bases. The CDR3 sequence: CASSQRNRANEQFF. Here the CDR3 DNA reads TGCGCCAGCAGCCAACGGAATAGGGCCAATGAGCAGTTCTTC.

Only a few counts were recorded for this clone. This chain uses TRBV4-2 with TRBJ1-2, with D possibly matching TRBD1 (6 bases). Trimming pared 1 base from V and 2 bases from J, leaving 23 bases between. Germline CDR1 is LGHNA and CDR2 is YNFKEQ. The CDR3 spans 19 residues. The CDR3 sequence is CASSQGALLGQTGNYGYTF. The CDR3 DNA reads as TGTGCCAGCAGCCAAGGGGCCCTCCTAGGACAGACCGGGAACTATGGCTACACCTTC.

The gene calls are TRBV3-1 (or the pseudogene TRBV3-2) and TRBJ1-2; 11 bases are a match to TRBD1. The junction had 9 bases not matched to a gene; V was cut back by 1 base and J by 8 bases. The V gene's germline CDR1 is LGHDT and CDR2 YNNKEL (reference sequence). This CDR3 region has 16 residues. CDR3 in amino acids: CASSQVTGTGGMGYTF. The CDR3, as DNA: TGTGCCAGCAGCCAAGTCACCGGGACAGGGGGGATGGGCTACACCTTC.

The V gene is TRBV15, the J gene TRBJ1-5; D possibly corresponds to TRBD1 (5 bases). Trimming pared 5 bases from V and 1 base from J, leaving 9 bases between. This CDR3 contains 14 residues. Germline lookup yields CDR1 LNHNV and CDR2 YYDKDF (reference sequence). The CDR3 here is CATSPGESNQPQHF. CDR3 coding DNA: TGTGCCACCAGCCCGGGGGAGAGCAATCAGCCCCAGCATTTT.

This chain links TRBV19 with TRBJ2-7; D not certain. Trimming took off 5 bases at V and 0 bases at J, with 14 bases between the two ends. The CDR3 sequence is 15 residues long. From germline, CDR1 is LNHDA and CDR2 SQIVND (reference sequence). CDR3 sequence reads: CASSHDRIDSYEQYF. The CDR3 DNA is TGTGCCAGTAGTCACGACCGCATCGACTCCTACGAGCAGTACTTC. Variable domain in full (rest from reference TRBV19 and TRBJ2-7): DGGITQSPKYLFRKEGQNVTLSCEQNLNHDAMYWYRQDPGQGLRLIYYSQIVNDFQKGDIAEGYSVSREKKESFPLTVTSAQKNPTAFYLCASSHDRIDSYEQYFGPGTRLTVT.

V gene TRBV27 combines with J gene TRBJ1-2; the D is unclear. CDR1 and CDR2 from the germline V gene are MNHEY and SMNVEV (reference sequence). The length of the CDR3 is 18 residues. V was pared by 0 bases and J by 0 bases, with 17 bases between. The CDR3 spells CASSLSRGATSSNYGYTF. The DNA for the CDR3 is TGTGCCAGCAGTTTATCACGGGGAGCTACTTCTTCTAACTATGGCTACACCTTC.

The V and J genes are TRBV11-2 and TRBJ1-1; D uncertain. This CDR3 contains 15 residues. Germline V gene data show CDR1 as SGHAT and CDR2 as FQNNGV. Deletions cut 0 bases from V and 1 base from J, with 9 bases between. The CDR3 sequence: CASSLDSAGNTEAFF. DNA for the CDR3: TGTGCCAGCAGCTTAGATTCTGCAGGGAACACTGAAGCTTTCTTT. The complete variable domain, with remaining parts taken from reference TRBV11-2 and TRBJ1-1, reads EAGVAQSPRYKIIEKRQSVAFWCNPISGHATLYWYQQILGQGPKLLIQFQNNGVVDDSQLPKDRFSAERLKGVDSTLKIQPAKLEDSAVYLCASSLDSAGNTEAFFGQGTRLTVV.

The chain combines TRBV7-6 with TRBJ2-3, with D possibly being TRBD1 or TRBD2 (6 bases each). Germline V lookup: CDR1 SGHVS, CDR2 FNYEAQ. The CDR3 runs 16 residues. V was pared by 1 base and J by 3 bases, with 14 bases between. For the CDR3, the DNA is TGTGCCAGCAGCTTAGACAGGGATGGGAGGACAGATACGCAGTATTTT. This encodes CASSLDRDGRTDTQYF.

V usage is TRBV30 and J usage is TRBJ2-3; TRBD2 might be the D (5 bases). Trimming removed 0 bases at V and 3 bases at J, with 13 bases between. Germline-derived CDR1 and CDR2 are GTSNPN and SVGIG (reference sequence). The CDR3 is 15 residues long. As DNA, the CDR3 is TGTGCCTGGAGTGTACCCGGGGTAAGAACAGATACGCAGTATTTT. This sequence encodes CAWSVPGVRTDTQYF.

CDR3 sequence: CASSLGGRTNEKLFF. DNA for the CDR3: TGTGCCAGCAGCCTCGGGGGTAGAACTAATGAAAAACTGTTTTTT. The chain is built from TRBV7-2 and TRBJ1-4; possible D gene TRBD1, 5 bases. Germline V gives CDR1 SGHTA, CDR2 FQGNSA. V lost 5 bases to trimming and J lost 1 base, with 11 bases between them. The CDR3 consists of 15 residues. Complete variable domain (other parts from reference TRBV7-2 and TRBJ1-4): GAGVSQSPSNKVTEKGKDVELRCDPISGHTALYWYRQSLGQGLEFLIYFQGNSAPDKSGLPSDRFSAERTGGSVSTLTIQRTQQEDSAVYLCASSLGGRTNEKLFFGSGTQLSVL.

The chain links TRBV4-2 to TRBJ2-1, with TRBD1 matching 7 bases. Germline assignment: CDR1 LGHNA and CDR2 YNFKEQ. Trimming at V came to 3 bases and at J to 1 base, leaving 3 bases not matched to a gene. The CDR3 has 15 amino acids. Written as DNA, the CDR3 is TGTGCCAGCAGCCAGTCGACAGGGTCCTACAATGAGCAGTTCTTC. Translating it yields CASSQSTGSYNEQFF.

The chain is built from TRBV7-2 and TRBJ2-7, with D possibly matching TRBD1 (5 bases). Germline-derived CDR1 and CDR2 are SGHTA and FQGNSA. Deletions cut 4 bases from V and 3 bases from J, with 13 bases between. CDR3 length equals 14 residues. This CDR3 reads CASSSRQINYEQYF. The CDR3 DNA reads TGTGCCAGCAGCTCGCGACAGATTAACTACGAGCAGTACTTC.